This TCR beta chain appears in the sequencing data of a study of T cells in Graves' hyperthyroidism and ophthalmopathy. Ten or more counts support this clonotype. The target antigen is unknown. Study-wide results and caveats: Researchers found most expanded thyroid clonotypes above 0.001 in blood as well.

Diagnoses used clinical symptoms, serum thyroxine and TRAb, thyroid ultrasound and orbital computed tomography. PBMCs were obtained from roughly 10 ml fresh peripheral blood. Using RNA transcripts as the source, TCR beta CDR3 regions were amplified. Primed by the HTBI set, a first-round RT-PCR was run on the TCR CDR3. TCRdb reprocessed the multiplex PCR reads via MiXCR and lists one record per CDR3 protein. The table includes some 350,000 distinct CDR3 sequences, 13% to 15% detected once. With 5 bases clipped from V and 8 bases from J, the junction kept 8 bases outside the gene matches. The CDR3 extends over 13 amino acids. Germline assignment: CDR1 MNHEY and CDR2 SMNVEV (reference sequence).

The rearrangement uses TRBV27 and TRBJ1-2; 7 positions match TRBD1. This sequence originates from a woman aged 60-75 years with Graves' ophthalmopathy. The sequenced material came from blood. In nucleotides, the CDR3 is TGTGCCAGCAGTCTCCAGGGGGGGAGCGGCTACACCTTC. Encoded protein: CASSLQGGSGYTF.